The clone carrying this TCR beta chain has a handful of counts. The antigen remains undetermined. With 3 bases removed from V and 4 bases from J, the gap between germline ends came to 12 bases. This CDR3 region has 14 residues. The data stem from a study of identical twins. Overall study results and limits: Carriage of fewer insertions was seen in abundant cord blood beta clonotypes, whereas memory repertoires showed none. Invariant MAIT and iNKT cells may have partly biased zero-insertion analyses.

A universal primer binding site was introduced by template switching. The final cDNA contained unique molecular identifiers. Via MiXCR, TCRdb re-called the 5' RACE reads, giving one row per CDR3 protein. The data show some 760,000 distinct CDR3 sequences, 18% seen once. This same sample was also taken into another study, of T cells expressing NK-cell markers. Per that paper: Four donors showed these clonotypes also leading the CD3+CD56-NKG2C+ fraction.

This sequence joins TRBV12-3 or TRBV12-4 and TRBJ1-2, with D uncertain. The source material was PBMCs. The TCR sequence derives from a young woman in good health. CDR3 in amino acids: CASSFTSLFYGYTF. In DNA form, the CDR3 reads TGTGCCAGCAGTTTCACCAGCCTATTCTATGGCTACACCTTC.